Shown below are 17 T cell receptor beta chains from a single sample sequenced in a study of blood T cell repertoires in COVID-19 (dated by TCRdb to between 2020 and 2021). Libraries were prepared through the immunoSEQ multiplex PCR assay. TCRdb obtained this table from immuneACCESS and retained in-frame rearrangements with V and J assigned. These tables miss some clones; where compared with another copy, unresolved V genes account for less than half of the shortfall, and the remainder is unexplained. This sample holds a few hundred thousand clones; just over 85% were observed only once. The ten largest clones add up to around 1.7% of the sample. What was sequenced was PBMCs or T cells enriched from blood (not recorded which). The receptors here all came from a man aged 35-49 years who had recovered from COVID-19.

The chain combines TRBV6-5 with TRBJ2-7, with D maybe TRBD2 (5 bases). Trimming left V 0 bases short and J 0 bases short, with 12 bases between. CDR1 is MNHEY, CDR2 SVGAGI, per germline. The CDR3 runs to 16 residues. The CDR3 DNA reads TGTGCCAGCAGTTACTCGAAGGTCGGGAACTCCTACGAGCAGTACTTC. This translates into CASSYSKVGNSYEQYF.

The chain couples TRBV2 to TRBJ1-4; TRBD1 matches at 10 bases. Germline CDR1 is SNHLY and CDR2 is FYNNEI. With 3 bases clipped from V and 3 bases from J, the junction kept 1 base outside the gene matches. This CDR3 contains 15 residues. CDR3 DNA sequence: TGTGCCAGCAGTGAGGGACAGGGGCCTAATGAAAAACTGTTTTTT. The encoded protein is CASSEGQGPNEKLFF.

The chain joins TRBV12-3 or TRBV12-4 to TRBJ1-2; maybe TRBD1 (6 bases). CDR3 length: 13 amino acids. Trimming shortened V by 5 bases and J by 6 bases, and 13 bases separated the two germline ends. The CDR3 region has the DNA TGTGCCAGCAGTCTTAGGGAGGGGGATGGCTACACCTTC. It yields the protein CASSLREGDGYTF.

The chain is built from TRBV10-3 and TRBJ2-7; tentative D call: TRBD2 (7 bases). From germline, CDR1 is ENHRY and CDR2 SYGVKD. CDR3 length: 14 amino acids. With 8 bases removed from V and 1 base from J, the gap between germline ends came to 15 bases. The CDR3 region has the DNA TGTGCCATCGGGGGAGCGGGACAATCCTACGAGCAGTACTTC. This encodes CAIGGAGQSYEQYF.

This clone was observed a handful of times. The chain links TRBV9 to TRBJ2-3; a possible D gene is TRBD1 (5 bases). The CDR3 consists of 17 residues. V dropped 4 bases and J dropped 6 bases, with 24 bases sitting between them. Germline lookup yields CDR1 SGDLS and CDR2 YYNGEE. The CDR3 reads CASSFPSGQGDPDTQYF. The CDR3 nucleotides read TGTGCCAGCAGCTTTCCCTCTGGGCAGGGTGATCCGGATACGCAGTATTTT.

The count of this clone is one. The chain combines TRBV12-3 or TRBV12-4 with TRBJ2-1; no firm D call. The CDR3 spans 13 residues. Trimming pared 4 bases from V and 9 bases from J, leaving 13 bases between. CDR3 DNA: TGTGCCAGCAGTTCCCCCCAAAGGAGTGAGCAGTTCTTC. The encoded protein is CASSSPQRSEQFF.

The CDR3 loop is CASSPARTGHSPLHF. DNA for the CDR3: TGCGCCAGCAGCCCGGCTCGGACAGGCCATTCACCCCTCCACTTT. V and J are TRBV4-3 and TRBJ1-6; 7 bases map to TRBD1. Germline-derived CDR1 and CDR2 are LGHNA and YSLEER. This CDR3 comprises 15 residues. Unmatched junction bases numbered 8, after V lost 4 bases and J lost 8 bases.

This sequence joins TRBV3-1 (or the pseudogene TRBV3-2) and TRBJ1-2; 8 bases are a match to TRBD1. This CDR3 is built from 13 residues. Germline loops: CDR1 LGHDT, CDR2 YNNKEL (reference sequence). V lost 4 bases, J lost 4 bases, and 2 bases stayed unmatched. The CDR3 region has the DNA TGTGCCAGCAGCCCGGACAGGGTCTATGGCTACACCTTC. Protein product: CASSPDRVYGYTF.

This rearrangement joins TRBV7-8 to TRBJ2-1, with D possibly TRBD2 on 5 matching bases. The CDR3 covers 14 residues. V lost 1 base and J lost 7, with 11 bases in between. CDR1 and CDR2 (germline): SGHVS, FQNEAQ. The CDR3 DNA follows: TGTGCCAGCAGCTTAGATTACGGGGTGAATGAGCAGTTCTTC. Protein product: CASSLDYGVNEQFF. Looking up the rest from reference TRBV7-8 and TRBJ2-1 gives the full variable domain: GAGVSQSPRYKVAKRGQDVALRCDPISGHVSLFWYQQALGQGPEFLTYFQNEAQLDKSGLPSDRFFAERPEGSVSTLKIQRTQQEDSAVYLCASSLDYGVNEQFFGPGTRLTVL.

V gene TRBV7-8 combines with J gene TRBJ2-1; D possibly corresponds to TRBD1 (6 bases). CDR1 SGHVS and CDR2 FQNEAQ come from the germline V gene. The V end lost 1 base, the J end lost 4 bases, and 17 bases lay between the germline ends. The CDR3 sequence is 17 residues long. The CDR3 nucleotides are TGTGCCAGCAGCTTAGGACAGGCAAGAGAGGGGTACAATGAGCAGTTCTTC. This codes for CASSLGQAREGYNEQFF.

The chain combines TRBV28 with TRBJ2-7, with 8 bases identical to TRBD1. With 3 bases clipped from V and 2 bases from J, the junction kept 3 bases outside the gene matches. This CDR3 spans 14 amino acids. The V gene's germline CDR1 is MDHEN and CDR2 SYDVKM. CDR3 nucleotides: TGTGCCAGCAGTTTCTCAGGGGGCCCCTACGAGCAGTACTTC. Translation: CASSFSGGPYEQYF.

The chain has TRBV27 and TRBJ1-6; the match to TRBD1 covers 8 bases. This CDR3 has 15 residues. Germline loops: CDR1 MNHEY, CDR2 SMNVEV (reference sequence). V dropped 6 bases and J dropped 9; count of bases not matched to a gene: 10. The CDR3 loop reads CASSLTGERSSPLHF. For the CDR3, the DNA is TGTGCCAGCAGCCTGACAGGGGAGAGGAGTTCACCCCTCCACTTT.

The genes are TRBV2 and TRBJ1-4; 8 bases agree with TRBD1. The CDR3 is 19 amino acids. The V gene's germline CDR1 is SNHLY and CDR2 FYNNEI. V dropped 2 bases and J dropped 8; count of bases not matched to a gene: 19. The CDR3 DNA reads TGTGCCAGCAGTGAACGCGTCAGGGGGCTCACAAGCCCAGGGGAAAAACTGTTTTTT. Amino acids: CASSERVRGLTSPGEKLFF.

The gene calls are TRBV7-2 and TRBJ2-5; D remains ambiguous. V was clipped by 4 bases and J by 2 bases, with 11 bases between them. This CDR3 is 14 amino acids long. Germline V gene sequence: CDR1 SGHTA, CDR2 FQGNSA. CDR3 amino acids: CASSSVPLQETQYF. The CDR3 DNA reads as TGTGCCAGCAGCTCCGTTCCGTTACAAGAGACCCAGTACTTC.

V is TRBV7-4 and J is TRBJ2-3; D is perhaps TRBD2 (5 bases). The CDR3 is 19 residues long. Germline CDR1 is SGHVT and CDR2 is SQSDAQ. V lost 3 bases and J 0 bases, leaving 22 bases between the germline ends. The CDR3 sequence: CASSLGTRDTGSSTDTQYF. CDR3 bases: TGTGCCAGCAGCTTGGGTACACGGGATACGGGGTCTAGCACAGATACGCAGTATTTT.

The chain joins TRBV3-1 (or the pseudogene TRBV3-2) to TRBJ1-2; TRBD1 is a possible D gene (5 bases). V was trimmed by 4 bases and J by 8 bases, leaving 17 bases between them. CDR1 is LGHDT and CDR2 is YNNKEL in the germline V gene (reference sequence). The CDR3 length is 14 residues. CDR3 bases: TGTGCCAGCAGCCCTCCCGGAGGCGGGGGAGGCTACACCTTC. The encoded protein is CASSPPGGGGGYTF.

The genes are TRBV2 and TRBJ2-1; 10 nucleotides align to TRBD2. The germline V gene encodes CDR1 SNHLY and CDR2 FYNNEI. This CDR3 region has 15 residues. J lost 7 bases, V lost 1 base, and 4 bases had no gene match. CDR3 DNA: TGTGCCAGCAGTGAAGTTAGCGGGGGGTTAAATGAGCAGTTCTTC. Its protein is CASSEVSGGLNEQFF.